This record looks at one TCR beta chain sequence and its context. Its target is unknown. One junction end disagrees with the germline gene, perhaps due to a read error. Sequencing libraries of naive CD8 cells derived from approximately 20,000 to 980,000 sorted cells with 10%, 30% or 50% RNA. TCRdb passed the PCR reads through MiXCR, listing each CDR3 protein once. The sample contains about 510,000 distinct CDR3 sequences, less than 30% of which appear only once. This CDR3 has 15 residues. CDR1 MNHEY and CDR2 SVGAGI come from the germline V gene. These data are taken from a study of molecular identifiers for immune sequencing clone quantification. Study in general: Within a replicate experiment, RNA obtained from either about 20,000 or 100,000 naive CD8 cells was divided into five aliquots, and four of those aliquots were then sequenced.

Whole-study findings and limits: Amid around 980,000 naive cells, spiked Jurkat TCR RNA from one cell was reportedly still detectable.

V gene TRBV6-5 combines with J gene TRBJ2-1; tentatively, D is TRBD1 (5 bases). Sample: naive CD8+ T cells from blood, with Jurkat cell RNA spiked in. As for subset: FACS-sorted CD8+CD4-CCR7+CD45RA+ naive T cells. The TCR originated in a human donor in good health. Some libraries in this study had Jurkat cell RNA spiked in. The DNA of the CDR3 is TGTGCCAGCAGTCCCTCACCACCAGGGTTGAATGAGCAGTCCTTC. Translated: CASSPSPPGLNEQSF.